This T cell receptor beta chain was sequenced for a study of technical replicates of blood from a few donors. V gave up 3 bases and J gave up 2 bases; unmatched junction bases: 9. The CDR3 has 17 amino acids. The germline gives CDR1 MNHNS, CDR2 SASEGT. Sequencing used immunoSEQ multiplex PCR; TCRdb keeps in-frame clones, though not all of them. The table has under 80,000 clones, roughly 96% seen once. This receptor was taken from a human donor in good health. This sequence joins TRBV6-1 and TRBJ2-5; 10 bases are a match to TRBD2. Input material: T cells isolated from PBMCs. CDR3 in amino acids: CASSDPLAGGIQETQYF. The CDR3 bases are TGTGCCAGCAGTGATCCCTTAGCGGGAGGTATACAAGAGACCCAGTACTTC.